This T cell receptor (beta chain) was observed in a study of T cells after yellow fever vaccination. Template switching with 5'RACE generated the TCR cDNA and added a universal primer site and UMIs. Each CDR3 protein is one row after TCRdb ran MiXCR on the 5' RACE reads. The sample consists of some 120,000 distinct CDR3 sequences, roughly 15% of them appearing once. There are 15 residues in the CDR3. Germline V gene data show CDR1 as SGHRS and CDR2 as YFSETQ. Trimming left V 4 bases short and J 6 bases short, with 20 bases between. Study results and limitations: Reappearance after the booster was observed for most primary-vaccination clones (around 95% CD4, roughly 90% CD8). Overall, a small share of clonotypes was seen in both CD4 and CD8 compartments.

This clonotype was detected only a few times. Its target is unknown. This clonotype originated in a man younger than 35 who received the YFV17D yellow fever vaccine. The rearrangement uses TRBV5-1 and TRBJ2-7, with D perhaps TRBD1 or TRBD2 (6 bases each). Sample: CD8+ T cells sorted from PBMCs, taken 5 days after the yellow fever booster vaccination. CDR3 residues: CASSLTGGGLPEQYF. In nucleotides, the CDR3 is TGCGCCAGCAGCCTGACAGGAGGGGGGCTTCCCGAGCAGTACTTC.